Presented here are 18 T cell receptor beta chains from one specimen sequenced in a study of T cell repertoires in cytomegalovirus infection. TCRdb reanalysed the reads using MiXCR and keeps one entry per CDR3 protein. This sample carries some 450,000 distinct CDR3 sequences, approximately 33% of them seen once, and the ten largest clones take roughly an eighth. Sequencing was carried out using PBMCs. The receptor set was obtained from a human donor in good health (CMV status not recorded). Some clones in this sample may be carry-over from other donors' samples.

The J gene is TRBJ1-4, the V gene TRBV19; 9 positions match TRBD1. The CDR3 runs 15 residues. V lost 8 bases, J lost 5 bases, and 9 bases stayed unmatched. Germline values: CDR1 LNHDA, CDR2 SQIVND (reference sequence). CDR3 DNA sequence: TGTGCCAGTCTCCCGGACAGGGGAGAAAATGAAAAACTGTTTTTT. This encodes CASLPDRGENEKLFF.

This clonotype was observed a handful of times. The chain joins TRBV5-1 to TRBJ2-3; D ambiguous. Trimming took off 2 bases at V and 2 bases at J, with 9 bases between the two ends. This CDR3 contains 14 residues. Germline V gives CDR1 SGHRS, CDR2 YFSETQ. CDR3 sequence: CASSLADHTDTQYF. For the CDR3, the DNA is TGCGCCAGCAGCTTAGCAGATCACACAGATACGCAGTATTTT.

This clonotype was observed a few times. The J gene is TRBJ2-1, the V gene TRBV18; 8 bases line up with TRBD1. Trimming removed 0 bases from V and 5 bases from J; junction bases left unmatched: 6. CDR3 length: 16 amino acids. CDR1 and CDR2 (germline): KGHSH, LQKENI. The CDR3 region has the DNA TGTGCCAGCTCACCACCGAACCAGGGGGCAAACAATGAGCAGTTCTTC. It yields the protein CASSPPNQGANNEQFF.

At least ten counts were recorded for this clonotype. The chain uses TRBV7-8 and TRBJ2-1; TRBD2 is a possible D gene (6 bases). From germline, CDR1 is SGHVS and CDR2 FQNEAQ. V lost 5 bases and J lost 4, with 21 bases in between. The CDR3 has 17 amino acids. DNA of the CDR3: TGTGCCAGCAGCCCCCACAGGAGGGCTCAAGAGTACAATGAGCAGTTCTTC. Protein sequence: CASSPHRRAQEYNEQFF.

The J gene is TRBJ2-7, the V gene TRBV28, with 8 bases that match TRBD1. The V gene end was trimmed by 3 bases and the J gene end by 2 bases; junction bases not matched to a gene: 6. CDR3 length: 15 amino acids. Germline CDR1 reads MDHEN; CDR2 reads SYDVKM. CDR3 DNA: TGTGCCAGCAGTTTGGCAGGGGGCGGAACCTACGAGCAGTACTTC. It codes for CASSLAGGGTYEQYF.

In its sample, this clonotype was seen many times. The chain carries TRBV7-6 and TRBJ2-7; possible D gene TRBD2, 6 bases. Trimming took off 5 bases at V and 5 bases at J, with 13 bases between the two ends. This CDR3 is 13 amino acids long. CDR1 is SGHVS, CDR2 FNYEAQ, per germline. The DNA of the CDR3 is TGTGCCAGCAGCCGGAGTGGGGGGAACGAGCAGTACTTC. Its translation: CASSRSGGNEQYF.

The chain employs TRBV7-2 and TRBJ1-2; D gene ambiguous. Germline CDR1 and CDR2: SGHTA and FQGNSA. The ends were cut back, 2 bases at V and 3 bases at J, with 10 bases in the middle. The CDR3 extends over 14 amino acids. As DNA, the CDR3 is TGTGCCAGCAGCTTACAGGTACTGGACTATGGCTACACCTTC. Translating it yields CASSLQVLDYGYTF.

The chain uses TRBV6-2 or TRBV6-3 and TRBJ1-1, with D uncertain. Per germline, CDR1 MNHEY and CDR2 SVGEGT. The CDR3 covers 12 residues. V gave up 5 bases and J gave up 7 bases, with 11 bases separating them. This chain's CDR3 is CASSDPSFEAFF. CDR3 sequence (DNA): TGTGCCAGCAGTGACCCCTCGTTTGAAGCTTTCTTT.

The chain links TRBV6-1 to TRBJ2-6; D perhaps matches TRBD1 (6 bases). Germline-derived CDR1 and CDR2 are MNHNS and SASEGT. Trimming left V 0 bases short and J 4 bases short, with 10 bases between. CDR3 length: 16 residues. CDR3 protein: CASSEASGAGANVLTF. The CDR3 nucleotides are TGTGCCAGCAGTGAAGCGTCAGGGGCAGGGGCCAACGTCCTGACTTTC.

This clonotype was seen many times. The junction differs from germline at one of its ends, possibly a read error. The chain links TRBV4-1 to TRBJ2-7; 8 bases match TRBD1. Germline V gene lookup returns CDR1 MGHRA and CDR2 YSYEKL. The CDR3 spans 15 residues. The CDR3 loop reads CASSLGQGPSYEQYF. In DNA form, the CDR3 reads TGTGCCAGCAGCCTAGGACAGGGTCCCTCCTACGAGCAGTACTTC.

This chain connects TRBV6-1 to TRBJ2-7; weak D call: TRBD1 (5 bases). There are 16 residues in the CDR3. V lost 0 bases and J 1 base, leaving 13 bases between the germline ends. Germline lookup yields CDR1 MNHNS and CDR2 SASEGT. This CDR3 reads CASSEAYMGQSYEQYF. The CDR3 DNA follows: TGTGCCAGCAGTGAAGCCTACATGGGGCAATCCTACGAGCAGTACTTC.

J is TRBJ1-4 and V is TRBV3-1; 7 nucleotides match TRBD1. V lost 3 bases, J lost 4 bases, and 5 bases stayed unmatched. CDR3 length: 15 residues. Germline CDR1 reads LGHDT; CDR2 reads YNNKEL (reference sequence). In DNA form, the CDR3 reads TGTGCCAGCAGCCAGGCGGGACAGCTTAATGAAAAACTGTTTTTT. Amino acid sequence: CASSQAGQLNEKLFF.

The sample holds a few counts of this clonotype. The chain couples TRBV29-1 to TRBJ2-1, with TRBD2 as a possible D gene (6 bases). Germline values: CDR1 SQVTM, CDR2 ANQGSEA. The V end lost 2 bases, the J end lost 6 bases, and 11 bases lay between the germline ends. The CDR3 is made up of 13 amino acids. DNA of the CDR3: TGCAGCGTTGAACTAGCGCCTGTCAATGAGCAGTTCTTC. Translating it yields CSVELAPVNEQFF.

This clonotype was observed a few times. The rearrangement joins TRBV11-2 to TRBJ2-1; unclear D gene. The V gene lost 3 bases and the J gene lost 10 bases, with 19 bases spanning the gap. Germline V lookup: CDR1 SGHAT, CDR2 FQNNGV. The CDR3 has 15 residues. The CDR3 region has the DNA TGTGCCAGCAGCTTCGGCGACTCGCCTACAGCGGAGCAGTTCTTC. The encoded protein is CASSFGDSPTAEQFF. The full variable domain, its missing parts supplied by reference TRBV11-2 and TRBJ2-1, is EAGVAQSPRYKIIEKRQSVAFWCNPISGHATLYWYQQILGQGPKLLIQFQNNGVVDDSQLPKDRFSAERLKGVDSTLKIQPAKLEDSAVYLCASSFGDSPTAEQFFGPGTRLTVL.

This clonotype was counted at least ten times. The chain links TRBV7-2 to TRBJ2-3; 10 nucleotides align to TRBD2. The CDR3 extends over 18 amino acids. CDR1 is SGHTA, CDR2 FQGNSA, per germline. V was pared by 5 bases and J by 1 base, with 12 bases of the junction left unmatched. CDR3 protein: CASSLTAGGPRGTDTQYF. CDR3 coding DNA: TGTGCCAGCAGCCTGACAGCGGGGGGGCCCAGGGGCACAGATACGCAGTATTTT.

This clonotype was recorded a few times. The CDR3 protein is CASSLGVAGGPSNEQFF. In DNA, the CDR3 is TGTGCCAGCAGCTTAGGAGTAGCGGGGGGGCCGAGTAATGAGCAGTTCTTC. This chain uses TRBV7-6 with TRBJ2-1; 11 nucleotides agree with TRBD2. CDR1 and CDR2 (germline): SGHVS, FNYEAQ. This CDR3 region has 17 residues. V lost 1 base, J lost 7 bases, and 9 bases stayed unmatched.

The genes are TRBV11-2 and TRBJ2-3, with D perhaps matching TRBD1 (6 bases). The CDR3 is 17 amino acids. Germline CDR1 SGHAT, CDR2 FQNNGV. The V end was cut by 5 bases, the J end by 2 bases, with 20 bases between. The CDR3 nucleotides are TGTGCCAGCAGCAGTCTTGGAAAGGGGGTATCCACAGATACGCAGTATTTT. Its protein is CASSSLGKGVSTDTQYF. The full variable domain, completed using reference TRBV11-2 and TRBJ2-3, is EAGVAQSPRYKIIEKRQSVAFWCNPISGHATLYWYQQILGQGPKLLIQFQNNGVVDDSQLPKDRFSAERLKGVDSTLKIQPAKLEDSAVYLCASSSLGKGVSTDTQYFGPGTRLTVL.

CDR3 region: CATSDPGDSGGTDTQYF. CDR3 sequence (DNA): TGTGCCACCAGTGATCCAGGCGATAGCGGGGGTACAGATACGCAGTATTTT. The rearrangement links TRBV24-1 to TRBJ2-3; TRBD2 aligns across 9 bases. Trimming removed 3 bases from V and 3 bases from J; junction bases left unmatched: 9. Per the germline V gene, CDR1 is KGHDR and CDR2 is SFDVKD. The CDR3 sequence is 17 residues long.